This T cell receptor beta chain was profiled in a study of CD8+CD57+ T cells in acquired aplastic anemia. Study at large: Each DNA sample taken from sorted CD4+ and CD8+ cells came to about 3.4 ug on average.

Study observations and caveats: Both patients and controls carried the same twenty-nine CD8+ CDR3 sequences.

Genomic DNA served as template for TCR beta VDJ and CDR3 profiling. A single record per CDR3 protein comes from TCRdb applying MiXCR to the reads. The data show hundreds of thousands of distinct CDR3 sequences, 45% to 65% seen once. With 4 bases removed from V and 5 bases from J, the gap between germline ends came to 6 bases. Germline V lookup: CDR1 SGHTA, CDR2 FQGNSA. CDR3 size: 11 residues. Previously, flow cytometry had revealed CD8+CD57+ cell expansion in the patients chosen for sequencing. Every patient presented with severe acquired aplastic anemia. Patients had undergone no therapy by the time their blood was sampled. To note about this clonotype: Antigen specificity is unknown.

V is TRBV7-2 and J is TRBJ2-7; D might be TRBD2 (5 bases). What was sequenced was sorted CD4+, CD8+, or CD8+CD57+ T cells (not recorded which) from PBMCs. The clonotype originates from a human donor with aplastic anemia. Here the CDR3 reads CASSSGDEQYF. The CDR3 nucleotides are TGTGCCAGCAGCTCCGGGGACGAGCAGTACTTC.